This entry is about one T cell receptor (beta chain). No antigen is known for it. At one end, the junction sequence differs from germline, possibly due to a read error. The data belong to a study of cytomegalovirus exposure and HLA in healthy donors. The study's findings and limits: A later analysis linked a missense variant in DCLRE1C to the trimming of TCR beta V and J genes.

The PCR employed 60 Vbeta primers together with 13 Jbeta primers. Clones were read by immunoSEQ multiplex PCR, and TCRdb kept only the in-frame ones, dropping some. The repertoire holds fewer than 200,000 clones, 85% seen once, with approximately 2% in the top ten. The CDR3 has 12 amino acids. Looked up from germline, CDR1 is ENHRY and CDR2 is SYGVKD. The chain couples TRBV10-3 to TRBJ1-2; tentatively, D is TRBD1 (6 bases). Sequencing used PBMCs. This clonotype was sampled from a man aged 18 to 35 in good health and CMV-seropositive. This CDR3 is CAISESEGGDAF. DNA for the CDR3: TGTGCCATCAGTGAGTCGGAAGGGGGGGATGCCTTC.